These 6 T cell receptor beta chains share one sample of origin, sequenced in a study of blood T cell repertoires in COVID-19. Profiled with immunoSEQ multiplex PCR; TCRdb holds only in-frame clones, not every one. There are 90,000 to 150,000 clones in the sample; roughly three quarters occur only once, and approximately 8% lies in the top ten. The sample consisted of peripheral blood. The receptor set was obtained from a human donor in a cohort sampled during active COVID-19.

The chain joins TRBV9 to TRBJ1-2; 7 bases map to TRBD1. This CDR3 comprises 13 residues. Germline V gene data show CDR1 as SGDLS and CDR2 as YYNGEE. With V trimmed by 3 bases and J by 8 bases, 7 bases remained unmatched. CDR3 sequence (DNA): TGTGCCAGCAGCGCCGGGACAGTGAGAGGCTACACCTTC. Translation gives CASSAGTVRGYTF.

The chain carries TRBV2 and TRBJ2-7, with D tentatively TRBD2 (5 bases). The CDR3 is 12 residues long. V was trimmed by 9 bases and J by 2 bases, leaving 11 bases between them. The germline gives CDR1 SNHLY, CDR2 FYNNEI. The chain's CDR3 is CASLERPYEQYF. For the CDR3, the DNA is TGTGCCAGTCTTGAGCGGCCCTACGAGCAGTACTTC. Full variable domain (outside the CDR3, taken from reference TRBV2 and TRBJ2-7): EPEVTQTPSHQVTQMGQEVILRCVPISNHLYFYWYRQILGQKVEFLVSFYNNEISEKSEIFDDQFSVERPDGSNFTLKIRSTKLEDSAMYFCASLERPYEQYFGPGTRLTVT.

The chain employs TRBV11-2 and TRBJ2-7, with D possibly TRBD1 on 5 matching bases. V dropped 3 bases and J dropped 4 bases, with 10 bases sitting between them. CDR1 and CDR2 (germline): SGHAT, FQNNGV. The CDR3 is 13 amino acids. The CDR3 region is CASSLSGRYEQYF. Here the CDR3 DNA reads TGTGCCAGCAGCTTGTCAGGGCGTTACGAGCAGTACTTC. Full variable domain (missing parts from reference TRBV11-2 and TRBJ2-7): EAGVAQSPRYKIIEKRQSVAFWCNPISGHATLYWYQQILGQGPKLLIQFQNNGVVDDSQLPKDRFSAERLKGVDSTLKIQPAKLEDSAVYLCASSLSGRYEQYFGPGTRLTVT.

The chain has TRBV7-9 and TRBJ2-7; TRBD2 agrees at 8 bases. The CDR3 runs 17 residues. The ends lost 1 base at V and 0 bases at J; junction bases unmatched: 8. In germline, CDR1 is SEHNR, CDR2 FQNEAQ (reference sequence). The CDR3 bases are TGTGCCAGCAGCTTAGTAACTAGCGGTAAGAACTCCTACGAGCAGTACTTC. It translates to CASSLVTSGKNSYEQYF.

A few counts support this clone. The chain couples TRBV6-5 to TRBJ1-6; D is ambiguous. The V gene's germline CDR1 is MNHEY and CDR2 SVGAGI. The CDR3 sequence is 15 residues long. With 8 bases removed from V and 0 bases from J, the gap between germline ends came to 11 bases. CDR3 residues: CASSGGSSYNSPLHF. DNA for the CDR3: TGTGCCAGCTCGGGTGGGAGCTCCTATAATTCACCCCTCCACTTT.

The chain is built from TRBV2 and TRBJ2-7; no firm D call. CDR1 and CDR2 from the germline V gene are SNHLY and FYNNEI. CDR3 length: 14 amino acids. The germline V and J ends were trimmed by 3 bases and 2 bases, with 11 bases remaining between them. As DNA, the CDR3 is TGTGCCAGCAGTGAGTGGCAGGCCACCTACGAGCAGTACTTC. This translates into CASSEWQATYEQYF.